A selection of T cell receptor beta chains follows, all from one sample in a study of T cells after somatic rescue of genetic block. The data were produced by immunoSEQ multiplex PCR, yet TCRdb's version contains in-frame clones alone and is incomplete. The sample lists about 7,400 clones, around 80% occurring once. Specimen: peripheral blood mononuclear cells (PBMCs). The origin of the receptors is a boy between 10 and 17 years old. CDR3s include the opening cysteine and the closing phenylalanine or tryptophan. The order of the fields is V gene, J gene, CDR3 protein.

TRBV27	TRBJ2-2	CASSSDATGELFF
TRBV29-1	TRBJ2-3	CSVEVARDYTDTQYF
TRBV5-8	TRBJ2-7	CASTFTGGEAYEQYF
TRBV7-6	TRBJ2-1	CASSFRDSYNEQFF
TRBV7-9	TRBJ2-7	CASSLTLGTGGHEQYF
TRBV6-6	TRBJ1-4	CASSYLGGASNEKLFF
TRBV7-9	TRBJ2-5	CASSSLPHGQETQYF
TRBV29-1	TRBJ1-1	CSGSTTMNTEAFF
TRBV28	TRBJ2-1	CASGRTGVGNEQFF
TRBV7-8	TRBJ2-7	CASSSGGWGVGSYEQYF
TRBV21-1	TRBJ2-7	CASSGGRGIYEQYF
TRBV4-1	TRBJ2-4	CASSQGQGGAKNIQYF
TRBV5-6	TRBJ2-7	CASSLKATGLVVHEQYF
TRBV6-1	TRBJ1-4	CASTPTGGLLEKLFF
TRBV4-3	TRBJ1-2	CASSQGRQGNYGYTF
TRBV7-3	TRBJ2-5	CASSPDARETQYF
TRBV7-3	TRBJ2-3	CASSQGQGLVDTQYF
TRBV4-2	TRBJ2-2	CASTGLAGGPPTGELFF
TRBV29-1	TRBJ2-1	CSVDTSGVYNEQFF
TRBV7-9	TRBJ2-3	CASSPTRVYTDTQYF
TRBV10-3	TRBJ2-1	CAISGTGEPDNEQFF
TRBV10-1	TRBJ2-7	CASRRGLAREQYF
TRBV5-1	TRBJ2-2	CASSSAENTGELFF
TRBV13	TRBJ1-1	CASTLGTGGTEAFF
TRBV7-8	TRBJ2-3	CASSLGIAVAWGSDTQYF
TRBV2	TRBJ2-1	CASKTGLSYNEQFF
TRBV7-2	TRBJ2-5	CASSLQETQYF
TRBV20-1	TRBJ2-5	CSALPEETQYF
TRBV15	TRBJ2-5	CATSRVQGQETQYF
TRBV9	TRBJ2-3	CASRRGDSGTDTQYF
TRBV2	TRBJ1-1	CASSESGRENTEAFF
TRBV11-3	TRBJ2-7	CASSLGDSYEQYF
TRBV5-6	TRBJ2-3	CASSLREHPDIGDTQYF
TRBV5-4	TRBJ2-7	CASSLDRVHEQYF
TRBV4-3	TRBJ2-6	CASSQEVPSSGANVLTF
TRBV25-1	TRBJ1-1	CASSEHVEPRRGAFF
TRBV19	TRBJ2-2	CASSISITGELFF
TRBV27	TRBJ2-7	CASSGDRGVWYEQYF
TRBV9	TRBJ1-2	CASSEGTATGYGYTF
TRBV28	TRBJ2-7	CASRLGGRPTYEQYF
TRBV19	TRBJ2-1	CASSMGQGDEQFF
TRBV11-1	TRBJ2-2	CASSKGTSGPNTGELFF
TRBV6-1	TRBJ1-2	CATENGRAGGRSYTF
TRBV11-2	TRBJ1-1	CASSFSVMGNTEAFF
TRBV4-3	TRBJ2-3	CASSQVLERDRMTDTQYF
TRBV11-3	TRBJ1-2	CASSSPNRYGYTF
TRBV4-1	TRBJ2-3	CASSRQQGSTDTQYF
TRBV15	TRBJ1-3	CATSRDPGAGNTIYF
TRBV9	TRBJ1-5	CASSVSGTINQPQHF
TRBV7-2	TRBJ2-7	CASSLTSGSYEQYF
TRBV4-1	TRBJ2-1	CASRDLGLGGNEQFF
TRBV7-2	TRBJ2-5	CASSLDAGFQTQYF
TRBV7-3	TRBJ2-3	CASSPGLAGGADTQYF